Only a few counts were recorded for the clone carrying this T cell receptor beta chain. The target antigen is unknown. It was with 60 Vbeta and 13 Jbeta primers that the PCR ran. Only in-frame clones appear in the TCRdb table, and some are missing; sequencing was by immunoSEQ multiplex PCR. The table has fewer than 200,000 clones, approximately 80% seen once; the top ten hold roughly 0.65%. The data originate from a study of cytomegalovirus exposure and HLA in healthy donors. Study results and caveats: The HLA-A and HLA-B alleles of most subjects were reportedly predicted accurately from TCR beta sequences. Productive status was seen about 90% or about 30% of the time for most TCR beta V segments in an earlier analysis.

Germline loops: CDR1 SEHNR, CDR2 FQNEAQ (reference sequence). The CDR3 has 14 amino acids. After removal of 4 bases from V and 0 bases from J, the junction contained 3 bases not matched to a gene. The sequence was collected from a boy younger than 18 in good health and CMV-seronegative. This chain joins TRBV7-9 and TRBJ2-7, with TRBD1 identical over 7 bases. What was sequenced was PBMCs. The CDR3 spells CASSSDRSSYEQYF. Written as DNA, the CDR3 is TGTGCCAGCAGCTCGGACAGGAGCTCCTACGAGCAGTACTTC.